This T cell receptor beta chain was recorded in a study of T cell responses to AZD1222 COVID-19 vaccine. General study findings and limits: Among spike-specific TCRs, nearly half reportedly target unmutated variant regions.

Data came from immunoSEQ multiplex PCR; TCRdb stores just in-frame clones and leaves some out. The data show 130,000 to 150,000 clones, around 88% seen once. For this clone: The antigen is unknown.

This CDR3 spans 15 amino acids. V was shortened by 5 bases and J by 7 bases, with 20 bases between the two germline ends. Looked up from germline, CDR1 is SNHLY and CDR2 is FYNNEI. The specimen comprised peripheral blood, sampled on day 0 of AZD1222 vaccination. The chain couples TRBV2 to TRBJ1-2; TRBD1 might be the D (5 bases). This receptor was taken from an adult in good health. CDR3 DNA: TGTGCCAGCAGTTTGGTGGGACCAAAGGCGGCTGGCTACACCTTC. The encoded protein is CASSLVGPKAAGYTF. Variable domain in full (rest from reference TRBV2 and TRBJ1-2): EPEVTQTPSHQVTQMGQEVILRCVPISNHLYFYWYRQILGQKVEFLVSFYNNEISEKSEIFDDQFSVERPDGSNFTLKIRSTKLEDSAMYFCASSLVGPKAAGYTFGSGTRLTVV.